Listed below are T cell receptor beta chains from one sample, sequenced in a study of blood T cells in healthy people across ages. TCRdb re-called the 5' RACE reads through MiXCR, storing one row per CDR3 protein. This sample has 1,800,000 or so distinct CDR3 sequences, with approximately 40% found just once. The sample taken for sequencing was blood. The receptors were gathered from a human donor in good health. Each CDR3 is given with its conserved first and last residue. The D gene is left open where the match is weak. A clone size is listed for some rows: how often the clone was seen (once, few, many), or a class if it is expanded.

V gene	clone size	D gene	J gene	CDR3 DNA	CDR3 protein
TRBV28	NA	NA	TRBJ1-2	TGTGCCAGCAGTTTATTTGGGGAATTGCGCTATGGCTACACCTTC	CASSLFGELRYGYTF
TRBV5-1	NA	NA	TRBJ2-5	TGCGCCAGCAGCCCGGGGACATTTGAAGAGACCCAGTACTTC	CASSPGTFEETQYF
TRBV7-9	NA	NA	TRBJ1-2	TGTGCCAGCAGCGACTGGGGTGATGATGGCTACACCTTC	CASSDWGDDGYTF
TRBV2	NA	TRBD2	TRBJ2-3	TGTGCCAGCAGGGTAGCGGGGCAAACTAGCACAGATACGCAGTATTTT	CASRVAGQTSTDTQYF
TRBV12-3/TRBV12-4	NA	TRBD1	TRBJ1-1	TGTGCCAGCAGGAGGACAGGGCAAAACACTGAAGCTTTCTTT	CASRRTGQNTEAFF
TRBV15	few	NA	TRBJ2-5	TGTGCCACCAGCAGAGATAGGAGGGGGCCTTGGGAGACCCAGTACTTC	CATSRDRRGPWETQYF
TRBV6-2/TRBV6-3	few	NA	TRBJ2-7	TGTGCCAGCAGTTATTTAAGGGGCTACGAGCAGTACTTC	CASSYLRGYEQYF
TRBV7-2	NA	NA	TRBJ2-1	TGTGCCAGCAGCATAGTAGCTGGGGATGAGCAGTTCTTC	CASSIVAGDEQFF
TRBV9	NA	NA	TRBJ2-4	TGTGCCAGCAGCGTAGCGGGAACAGGGATAACCTACGAGCGGTACTTC	CASSVAGTGITYERYF
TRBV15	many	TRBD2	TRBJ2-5	TGTGCCACCAGCAAGTTCGGGGGGGAGACCCAGTACTTC	CATSKFGGETQYF
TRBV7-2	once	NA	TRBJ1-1	TGTGCCAGCAGCTTCCGTGTATTGAGGGGTCGGGGTACTGAAGCTTTCTTT	CASSFRVLRGRGTEAFF
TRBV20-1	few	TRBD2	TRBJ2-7	TGCAGTGTAGAGGGGGGCGGGGGGTCCTACGAGCAGTACTTC	CSVEGGGGSYEQYF
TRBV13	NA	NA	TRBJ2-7	TGTGCCAGCAGCTCCGACCACAGGGCGCCTCGTGAGCAGTACTTC	CASSSDHRAPREQYF
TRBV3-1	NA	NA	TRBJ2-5	TGTGCTAGCAGCCGTATGATGACTAGTCAAGAGACCCAGTACTTC	CASSRMMTSQETQYF
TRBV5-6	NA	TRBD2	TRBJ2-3	TGTGCCAGCATCCGGGGACTAGCGGGGACCACAGATACGCAGTATTTT	CASIRGLAGTTDTQYF
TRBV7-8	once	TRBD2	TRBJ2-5	TGCGCCAGCAGCTTACAACTAGCGAAAGAGACCCAGTACTTC	CASSLQLAKETQYF
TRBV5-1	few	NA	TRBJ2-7	TGCGCCAGCAGCTTGGTTGCAGGGTCTTACTACGAGCAGTACTTC	CASSLVAGSYYEQYF
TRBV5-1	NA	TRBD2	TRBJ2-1	TGCGCCAGCAGCTTGGACGGGGGGGTAAATGAGCAGTTCTTC	CASSLDGGVNEQFF
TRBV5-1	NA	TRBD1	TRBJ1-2	TGCGCCACCACGAACGGAAGAGGGACAGGGGATCAGGGCTACACCTTC	CATTNGRGTGDQGYTF
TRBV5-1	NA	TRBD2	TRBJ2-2	TGCGCCAGCAGCTTGGAGTTAGCGGGGGCCGGGGAGCTGTTTTTT	CASSLELAGAGELFF
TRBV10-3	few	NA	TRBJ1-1	TGTGCCATCAGTGTTCGTCAGGGGAAGGGGCTGAACACTGAAGCTTTCTTT	CAISVRQGKGLNTEAFF
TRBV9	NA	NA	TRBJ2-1	TGTGCCAGCAGCGCACCGAGAGACCGTTCCAATGAGCAGTTCTTC	CASSAPRDRSNEQFF
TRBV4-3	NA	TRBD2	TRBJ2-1	TGCGCCAGCAGCCAAGACCGTAGCGGGGGGGCCTACAATGAGCAGTTCTTC	CASSQDRSGGAYNEQFF
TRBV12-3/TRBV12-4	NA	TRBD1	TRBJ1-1	TGTGCCAGCAGTAAGGGACAGTTGGGGAACACTGAAGCTTTCTTT	CASSKGQLGNTEAFF
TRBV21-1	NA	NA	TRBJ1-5	TGTGCCAGCCGACCACCAATCCGGGACAGCGAGCAGCCCCAGCATTTT	CASRPPIRDSEQPQHF
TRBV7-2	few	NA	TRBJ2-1	TGTGCCAGCAGCTTCACGGGGTGGCGAGATGAGCAGTTCTTC	CASSFTGWRDEQFF
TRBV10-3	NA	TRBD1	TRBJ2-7	TGTGCCATCAGTCTCAACCTCCGGGGACAGAACTACGAGCAGTACTTC	CAISLNLRGQNYEQYF